One TCR beta chain is described in this entry. Its target is not known. Time point meaning: pretreatment peripheral blood. TCRdb's copy holds only in-frame clones and misses some; the assay was immunoSEQ multiplex PCR. This table has about 79,000 clones, approximately 86% appearing once. This CDR3 region has 17 residues. The trim removed 6 bases at V and 3 bases at J, leaving 10 bases unmatched. Germline assignment: CDR1 SGHNT and CDR2 YYREEE (reference sequence). These data belong to a study of PD-L1 blockade in urothelial cancer. As for the study in general: When patients started atezolizumab in 2014, it was given at 1,200 mg intravenously every 3 weeks. The researchers analyzed blood 3 weeks (second dose) and 6 weeks after treatment start. Whole-study results and caveats: Durable-benefit cases showed more tumor-associated blood clone expansion at 3 weeks.

The sequences come from PBMCs, collected around atezolizumab (anti-PD-L1) treatment. The sequence was collected from a man aged 35 to 55 with urothelial cancer. V usage is TRBV5-4 and J usage is TRBJ2-6; 9 nucleotides match TRBD1. CDR3 region: CASTDQQGALGANVLTF. CDR3 DNA sequence: TGTGCCAGCACCGATCAACAGGGGGCGCTTGGGGCCAACGTCCTGACTTTC.